This T cell receptor (beta chain) was found in a study of identical twins. Template switching (which added a universal primer site) was used, and cDNA carried unique molecular identifiers. TCRdb independently ran MiXCR on the 5' RACE reads; one entry per CDR3 protein. The sample shows approximately 210,000 distinct CDR3 sequences, roughly 10% of them seen only once. This clonotype was counted between two and nine times. The antigen is unknown. Study-wide results and caveats: Among beta out-of-frame sequences, excess sharing between twins appeared weaker. Part of the zero-insertion signal could reflect confounding by invariant MAIT and iNKT cells.

Looked up from germline, CDR1 is DFQATT and CDR2 is SNEGSKA (reference sequence). V lost 3 bases to trimming and J lost 3 bases, with 6 bases between them. The length of the CDR3 is 11 residues. The sample taken for sequencing was memory (CD45RO+) T cells sorted from blood. J is TRBJ2-7 and V is TRBV20-1; D not certain. The TCR was taken from a young woman in good health. The CDR3 DNA sequence: TGCAGTGCTAGTTCAAGCTACGAGCAGTACTTC. This translates into CSASSSYEQYF.